This T cell receptor beta chain was observed in a study of shared clonotypes between healthy human individuals. Whole-study findings and limits: When compared with the clonotypes that were shared by all four sorted-subset donors, the non-shared clonotypes turned out to have lower generation probabilities.

Notes on this clone: Its antigen is as yet unknown.

V was cut by 5 bases and J by 5 bases, with 10 bases left in between. The length of the CDR3 is 13 residues. The germline gives CDR1 MNHNY, CDR2 SVGAGI (reference sequence). Profiling relied on immunoSEQ multiplex PCR, and the TCRdb table lists in-frame clones only, not all of them. The sample has about 680,000 clones, 73% seen once. The source material was memory CD4+ T cells sorted from blood. Subset of the sample: CD45RA-negative fraction. The clonotype originates from a woman in her 30s in good health. The V and J genes are TRBV6-6 and TRBJ1-5, with unresolved D. Here the CDR3 reads CASSLFTDQPQHF. As DNA, the CDR3 is TGTGCCAGCAGTCTATTCACCGATCAGCCCCAGCATTTT.